Described below is a single T cell receptor (beta chain) sequence and its context. TCRdb re-called the 5' RACE reads; one entry per CDR3 protein, DNA not given. The specimen's table records some 600,000 distinct CDR3 sequences. The CDR3 extends over 13 amino acids. Germline assignment: CDR1 SEHNR and CDR2 FQNEAQ (reference sequence). The sample belongs to a study of T cells expressing NK-cell markers. Sequencing was performed on blood T cells: a sorted CD56 or NKG2C T cell subset, CD4+ or CD8+ T cells, or bulk PBMC T cells (not recorded which). This rearrangement joins TRBV7-9 to TRBJ1-2. This receptor was taken from a young man in good health. The CDR3 region is CASSPGAGEGYTF.